One T cell receptor beta chain is described in this entry. Its specificity is not known. The data originate from a study of vaccination and CD4 T cells after COVID-19. Background on the study: Two of the convalescents were Hispanic, and convalescents were six males and four females. The authors exposed cells to overlapping spike peptides derived from SARS-CoV-2, HCoV-NL63, HCoV-OC43 and HCoV-229E.

Scientists ran DNA taken from cultured CD4+ T cells through the Oncomine TCR Beta short-read assay for sequencing. Each CDR3 protein is one row after TCRdb ran MiXCR on the PCR reads. In the table there are more than 15,000 distinct CDR3 sequences, around 47% of which are singletons. The time point: late sampling 161 to 241 days after vaccination in a few convalescent patients. Described treatment: approximately nine-day PBMC culture with coronavirus spike peptide pools or control peptides (ViraFEST assay). This specimen consisted of CD4+ T cells from blood, cultured in vitro, obtained about 7 months after SARS-CoV-2 vaccination. This sequence was found in a human donor who had recovered from COVID-19.

The CDR3 DNA follows: TGCAGTGCTAGAGCGGACAGGGTGGGAGCTTTCTTT. Its protein product is CSARADRVGAFF. The chain recombines TRBV20-1 with TRBJ1-1; 8 bases map to TRBD1. Germline CDR1 is DFQATT and CDR2 is SNEGSKA (reference sequence). This CDR3 comprises 12 residues. Trimming cost V 1 base and J 10 bases; bases outside gene matches: 5.